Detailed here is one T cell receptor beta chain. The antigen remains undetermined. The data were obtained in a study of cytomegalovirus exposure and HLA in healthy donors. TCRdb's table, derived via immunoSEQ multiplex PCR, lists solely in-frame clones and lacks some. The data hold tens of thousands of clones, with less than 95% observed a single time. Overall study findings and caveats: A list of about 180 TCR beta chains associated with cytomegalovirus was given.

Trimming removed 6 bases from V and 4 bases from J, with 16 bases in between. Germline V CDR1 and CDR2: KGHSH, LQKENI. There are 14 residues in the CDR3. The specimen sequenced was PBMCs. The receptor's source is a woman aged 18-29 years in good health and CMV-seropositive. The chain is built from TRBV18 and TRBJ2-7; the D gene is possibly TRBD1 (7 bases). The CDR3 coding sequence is TGTGCCAGCTCGCCCGGAGGGGGCGCGTACGAGCAGTACTTC. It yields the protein CASSPGGGAYEQYF. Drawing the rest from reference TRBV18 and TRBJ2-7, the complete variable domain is NAGVMQNPRHLVRRRGQEARLRCSPMKGHSHVYWYRQLPEEGLKFMVYLQKENIIDESGMPKERFSAEFPKEGPSILRIQQVVRGDSAAYFCASSPGGGAYEQYFGPGTRLTVT.